One sample yielded the 2 T cell receptor beta chains listed below, sequenced in a study of Graves' ophthalmopathy and Graves' hyperthyroidism. Transcripts of RNA were the source for amplifying TCR beta CDR3 regions. The library came from an HTBI-primed first-round RT-PCR and a second-round multiplex PCR. TCRdb itself ran the multiplex PCR reads through MiXCR, one entry per CDR3 protein. The sample shows around 1,200,000 distinct CDR3 sequences, about 38% of them seen only once. Input material: peripheral blood or thyroid tissue (not recorded which). Source of these receptors: an adult man with Graves' hyperthyroidism.

In DNA form, the CDR3 reads TGCGCCAGCAGCTTACTAGGGACTAGCGGGGGGGAGACCCAGTACTTC. This sequence encodes CASSLLGTSGGETQYF. This chain connects TRBV5-1 to TRBJ2-5; 15 bases line up with TRBD2. Per germline, CDR1 SGHRS and CDR2 YFSETQ. J was trimmed by 5 bases and V by 2 bases; bases with no gene match: 4. The CDR3 has 16 residues.

This clonotype was seen at least ten times. The rearrangement links TRBV19 to TRBJ2-7; 14 bases agree with TRBD2. Germline values: CDR1 LNHDA, CDR2 SQIVND (reference sequence). The CDR3 has 17 amino acids. V was pared by 5 bases and J by 0 bases, with 6 bases of the junction left unmatched. The CDR3 region has the DNA TGTGCCAGTAGTGAGCGGACTAGCGGGAGGAGCTCCTACGAGCAGTACTTC. It encodes CASSERTSGRSSYEQYF. The full variable domain, completed using reference TRBV19 and TRBJ2-7, is DGGITQSPKYLFRKEGQNVTLSCEQNLNHDAMYWYRQDPGQGLRLIYYSQIVNDFQKGDIAEGYSVSREKKESFPLTVTSAQKNPTAFYLCASSERTSGRSSYEQYFGPGTRLTVT.